This T cell receptor beta chain was captured in a study of T cells in Graves' hyperthyroidism and ophthalmopathy. Study in general: At initial diagnosis, before any treatment had begun, peripheral blood was obtained.

Stable hyperthyroidism: no ophthalmopathy progression over 18 months of follow-up. Trimming removed 4 bases at V and 2 bases at J, with 6 bases between. This CDR3 region has 11 residues. Germline-derived CDR1 and CDR2 are SQVTM and ANQGSEA. Regarding this clonotype: Its specificity is not known. Being one base from a much bigger clone, this may be a read error.

Amplification targeted TCR beta CDR3 regions from RNA transcripts. Primed by the HTBI set, a first-round RT-PCR was run on the TCR CDR3. TCRdb reprocessed the multiplex PCR reads with MiXCR, giving one entry per CDR3 protein. The sample has under 800,000 distinct CDR3 sequences; less than 15% are singletons. Broader study findings: Ophthalmopathy cases were set apart from stable hyperthyroidism by a 13 V-J model. Before onset, by a median of about seven months, the model predicted ophthalmopathy.

What was sequenced was blood. This clonotype was obtained from a woman aged 18-30 years with Graves' hyperthyroidism. The J gene is TRBJ2-7, the V gene TRBV29-1, with D hard to call. The CDR3: CSVGRTYEQYF. The CDR3 DNA reads as TGCAGCGTTGGCCGAACCTACGAGCAGTACTTC.